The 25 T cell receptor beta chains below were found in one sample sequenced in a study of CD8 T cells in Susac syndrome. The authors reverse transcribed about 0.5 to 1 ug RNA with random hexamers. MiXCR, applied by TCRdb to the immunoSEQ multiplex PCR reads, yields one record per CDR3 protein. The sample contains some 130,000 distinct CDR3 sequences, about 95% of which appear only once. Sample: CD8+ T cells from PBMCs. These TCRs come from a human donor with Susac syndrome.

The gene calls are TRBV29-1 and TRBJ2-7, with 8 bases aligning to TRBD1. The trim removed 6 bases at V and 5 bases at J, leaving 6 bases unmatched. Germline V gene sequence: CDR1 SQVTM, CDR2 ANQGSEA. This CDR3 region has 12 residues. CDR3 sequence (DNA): TGCAGCGTACGGGACAGGATCGACGAGCAGTACTTC. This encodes CSVRDRIDEQYF.

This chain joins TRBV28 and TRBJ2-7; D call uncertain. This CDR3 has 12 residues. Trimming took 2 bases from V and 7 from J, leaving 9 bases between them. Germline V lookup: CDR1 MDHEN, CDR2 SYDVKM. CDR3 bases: TGTGCCAGCAGTTTAACCAGCCCTGAGCAGTACTTC. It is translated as CASSLTSPEQYF.

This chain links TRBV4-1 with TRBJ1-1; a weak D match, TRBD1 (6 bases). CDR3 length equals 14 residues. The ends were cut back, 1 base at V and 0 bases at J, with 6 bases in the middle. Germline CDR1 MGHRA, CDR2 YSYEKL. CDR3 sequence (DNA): TGCGCCAGCAGCCAAGCAGGGGTGAACACTGAAGCTTTCTTT. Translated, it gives CASSQAGVNTEAFF.

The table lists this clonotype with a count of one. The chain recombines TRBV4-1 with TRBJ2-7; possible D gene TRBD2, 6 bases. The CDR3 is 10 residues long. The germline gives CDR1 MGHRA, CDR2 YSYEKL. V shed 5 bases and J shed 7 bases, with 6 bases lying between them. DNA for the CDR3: TGCGCCAGCAGCGCGGGAGAGCAGTACTTC. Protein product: CASSAGEQYF.

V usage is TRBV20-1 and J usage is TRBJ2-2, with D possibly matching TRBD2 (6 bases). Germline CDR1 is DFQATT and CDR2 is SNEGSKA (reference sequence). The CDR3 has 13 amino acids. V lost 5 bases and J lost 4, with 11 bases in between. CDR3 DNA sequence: TGCAGTGCTTCTCTAGCGAGCACCGGGGAGCTGTTTTTT. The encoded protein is CSASLASTGELFF.

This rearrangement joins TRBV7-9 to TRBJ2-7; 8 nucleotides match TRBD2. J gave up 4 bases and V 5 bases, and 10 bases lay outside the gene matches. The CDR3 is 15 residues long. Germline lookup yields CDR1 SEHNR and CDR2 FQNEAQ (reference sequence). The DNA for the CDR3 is TGTGCCAGCAGCGGAATGACTAGCGAGAAATACGAGCAGTACTTC. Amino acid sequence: CASSGMTSEKYEQYF.

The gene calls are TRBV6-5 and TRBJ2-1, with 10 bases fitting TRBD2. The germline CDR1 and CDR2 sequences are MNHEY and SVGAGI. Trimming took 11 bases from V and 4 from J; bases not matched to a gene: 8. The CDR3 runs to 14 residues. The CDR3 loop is CAARTSGVYNEQFF. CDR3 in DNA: TGTGCCGCCCGCACTAGCGGGGTTTACAATGAGCAGTTCTTC.

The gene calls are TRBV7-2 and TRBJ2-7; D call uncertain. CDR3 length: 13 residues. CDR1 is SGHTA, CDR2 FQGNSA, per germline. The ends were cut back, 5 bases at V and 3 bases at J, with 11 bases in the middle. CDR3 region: CASSPIANYEQYF. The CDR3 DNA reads TGTGCCAGCAGCCCAATCGCCAACTACGAGCAGTACTTC.

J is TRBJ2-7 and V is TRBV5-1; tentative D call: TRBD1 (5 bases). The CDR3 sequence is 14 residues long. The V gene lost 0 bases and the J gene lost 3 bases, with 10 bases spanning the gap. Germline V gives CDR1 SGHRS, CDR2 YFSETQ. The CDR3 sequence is CASSLGTPNYEQYF. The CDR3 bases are TGCGCCAGCAGCTTGGGGACACCCAACTACGAGCAGTACTTC.

CDR3 bases: TGCGCCAGCAGAAACGACGGGGTGGGTCCGCGCGAAGCTTTCTTT. Translation gives CASRNDGVGPREAFF. The chain employs TRBV5-1 and TRBJ1-1; D gene ambiguous. The CDR3 covers 15 residues. CDR1 and CDR2 from the germline V gene are SGHRS and YFSETQ. Between the trimmed V and J ends, which lost 5 bases and 8 bases, there was a span of 22 bases.

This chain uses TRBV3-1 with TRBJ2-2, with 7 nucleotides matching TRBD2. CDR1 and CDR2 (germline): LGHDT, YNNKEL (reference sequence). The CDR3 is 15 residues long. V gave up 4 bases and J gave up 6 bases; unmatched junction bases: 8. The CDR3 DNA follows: TGTGCCAGCAGCCTCTTGGAGGGGAGGGCCGGGGAGCTGTTTTTT. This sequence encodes CASSLLEGRAGELFF.

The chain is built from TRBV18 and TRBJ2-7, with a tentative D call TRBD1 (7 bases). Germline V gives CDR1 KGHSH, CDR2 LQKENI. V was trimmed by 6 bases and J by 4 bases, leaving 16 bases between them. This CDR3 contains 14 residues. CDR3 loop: CASSPGDSLYEQYF. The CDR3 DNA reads TGTGCCAGCTCCCCGGGGGACAGCCTATACGAGCAGTACTTC.

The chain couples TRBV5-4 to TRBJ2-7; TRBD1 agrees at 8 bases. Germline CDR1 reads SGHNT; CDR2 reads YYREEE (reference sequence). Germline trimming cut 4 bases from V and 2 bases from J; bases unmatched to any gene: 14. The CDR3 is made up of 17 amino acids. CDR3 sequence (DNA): TGTGCCAGCAGCCTCCCAGGACAGGGAAGACCCCCCTACGAGCAGTACTTC. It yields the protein CASSLPGQGRPPYEQYF.

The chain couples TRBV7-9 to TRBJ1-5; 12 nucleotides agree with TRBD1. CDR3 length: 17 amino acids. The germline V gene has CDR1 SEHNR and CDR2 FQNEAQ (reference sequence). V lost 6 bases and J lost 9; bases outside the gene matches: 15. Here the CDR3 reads CASSLLGTGGLYVPQHF. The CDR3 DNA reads TGTGCCAGCAGTCTGCTCGGGACAGGGGGCCTTTATGTGCCCCAGCATTTT.

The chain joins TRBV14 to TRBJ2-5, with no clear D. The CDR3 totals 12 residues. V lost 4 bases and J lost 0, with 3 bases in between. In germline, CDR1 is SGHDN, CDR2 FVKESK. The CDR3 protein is CASSRYQETQYF. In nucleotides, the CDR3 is TGTGCCAGCAGCCGGTACCAAGAGACCCAGTACTTC.

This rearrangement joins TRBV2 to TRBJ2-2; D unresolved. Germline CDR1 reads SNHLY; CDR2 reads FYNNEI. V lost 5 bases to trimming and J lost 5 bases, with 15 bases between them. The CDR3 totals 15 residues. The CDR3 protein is CASSRQQSVTGELFF. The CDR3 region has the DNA TGTGCCAGCAGTCGTCAACAGAGCGTTACCGGGGAGCTGTTTTTT.

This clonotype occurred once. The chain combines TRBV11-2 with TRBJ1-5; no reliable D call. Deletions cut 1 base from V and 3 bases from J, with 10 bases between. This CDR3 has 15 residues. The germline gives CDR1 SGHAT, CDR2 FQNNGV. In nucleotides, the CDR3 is TGTGCCAGCAGCTTAGTCGCCCTCCCCAATCAGCCCCAGCATTTT. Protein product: CASSLVALPNQPQHF.

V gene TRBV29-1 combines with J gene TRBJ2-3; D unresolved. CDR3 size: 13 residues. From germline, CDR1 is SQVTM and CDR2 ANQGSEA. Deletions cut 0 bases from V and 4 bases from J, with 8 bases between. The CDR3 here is CSVEELDPDTQYF. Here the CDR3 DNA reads TGCAGCGTTGAAGAGCTAGATCCAGATACGCAGTATTTT.

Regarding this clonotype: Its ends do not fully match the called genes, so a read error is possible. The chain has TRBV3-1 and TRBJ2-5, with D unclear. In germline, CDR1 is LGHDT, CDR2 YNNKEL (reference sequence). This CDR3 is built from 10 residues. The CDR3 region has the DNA TGTGCCAGCAGTCAAGAGACCCAGTACTTC. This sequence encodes CASSQETQYF.

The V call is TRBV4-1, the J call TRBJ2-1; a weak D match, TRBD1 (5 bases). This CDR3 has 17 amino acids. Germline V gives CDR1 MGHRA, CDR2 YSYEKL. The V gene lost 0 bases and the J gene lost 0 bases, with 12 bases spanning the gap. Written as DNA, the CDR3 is TGCGCCAGCAGCCAAGAGGGGCTAGTCGGCTCCTACAATGAGCAGTTCTTC. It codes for CASSQEGLVGSYNEQFF.

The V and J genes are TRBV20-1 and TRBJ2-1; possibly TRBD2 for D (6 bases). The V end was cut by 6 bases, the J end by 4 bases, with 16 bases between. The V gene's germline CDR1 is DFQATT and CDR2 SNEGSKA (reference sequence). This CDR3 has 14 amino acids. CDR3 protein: CSAPRESSYNEQFF. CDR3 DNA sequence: TGCAGTGCCCCCCGGGAGTCGTCGTACAATGAGCAGTTCTTC.

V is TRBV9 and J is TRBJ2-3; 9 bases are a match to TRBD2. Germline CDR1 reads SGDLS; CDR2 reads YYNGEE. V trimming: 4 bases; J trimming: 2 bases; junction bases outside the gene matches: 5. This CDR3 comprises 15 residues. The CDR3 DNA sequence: TGTGCCAGCAGCTTCTGGACTAGCGACACAGATACGCAGTATTTT. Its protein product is CASSFWTSDTDTQYF.

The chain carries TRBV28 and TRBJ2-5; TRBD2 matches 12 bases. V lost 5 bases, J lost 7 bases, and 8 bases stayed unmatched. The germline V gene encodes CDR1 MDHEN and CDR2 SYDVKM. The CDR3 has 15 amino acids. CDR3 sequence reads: CASSPRTSGKGTQYF. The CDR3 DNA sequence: TGTGCCAGCAGTCCCCGGACTAGCGGGAAGGGGACCCAGTACTTC.

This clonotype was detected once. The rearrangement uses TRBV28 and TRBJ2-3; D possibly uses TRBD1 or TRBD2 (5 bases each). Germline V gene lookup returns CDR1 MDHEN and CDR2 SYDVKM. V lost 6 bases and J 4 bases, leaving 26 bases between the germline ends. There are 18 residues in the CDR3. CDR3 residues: CASSPLPRDGRVPDTQYF. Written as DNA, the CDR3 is TGTGCCAGCAGCCCGCTGCCACGGGACGGGCGAGTCCCAGATACGCAGTATTTT.

The CDR3 here is CSATGGDTQYF. CDR3 DNA sequence: TGCAGTGCCACGGGAGGAGATACGCAGTATTTT. The chain links TRBV20-1 to TRBJ2-3, with 7 bases fitting TRBD2. The ends lost 6 bases at V and 5 bases at J; junction bases unmatched: 2. Germline assignment: CDR1 DFQATT and CDR2 SNEGSKA (reference sequence). CDR3 length: 11 amino acids.